Shown below are 32 T cell receptor beta chains from a single sample sequenced in a study of shared clonotypes between healthy human individuals (dated by TCRdb to 2018 to 2020). Receptors were amplified or captured by the immunoSEQ multiplex PCR assay. In its TCRdb copy, this immuneACCESS table keeps in-frame sequences only and misses some clones. Where compared with another copy, unresolved V genes explain less than half of these, and the others have no known cause. The sample yields under 1,100,000 clones; around 82% were counted once. In total, the top ten clones hold roughly 0.65% of the sample. Sequences were obtained from memory CD4+ T cells from PBMCs. In the paper's terms, the cell subset or site label means: CD45RA-negative fraction. The receptors originated from a man aged 18 to 35 in good health. Some clones in this sample may be carry-over from other donors' samples.

The rearrangement joins TRBV4-1 to TRBJ1-5; TRBD1 aligns across 7 bases. With V trimmed by 0 bases and J by 6 bases, 11 bases remained unmatched. Germline CDR1 is MGHRA and CDR2 is YSYEKL. This CDR3 is 17 amino acids long. The CDR3 DNA sequence: TGCGCCAGCAGCCAAGAATTCCAGGGAGGGGGCGGTCAGCCCCAGCATTTT. It encodes CASSQEFQGGGGQPQHF.

Concerning this clone itself: Other DNA sequences in this sample translate to the same CDR3. V gene TRBV7-2 combines with J gene TRBJ1-5, with unresolved D. V was clipped by 4 bases and J by 6 bases, with 10 bases between them. Germline V lookup: CDR1 SGHTA, CDR2 FQGNSA. There are 13 residues in the CDR3. CDR3 nucleotide sequence: TGTGCCAGCAGCTATAAGGGAGGTCAGCCCCAGCATTTT. Translated: CASSYKGGQPQHF.

The chain joins TRBV19 to TRBJ1-1, with D perhaps TRBD1 (5 bases). In germline, CDR1 is LNHDA, CDR2 SQIVND (reference sequence). This CDR3 is 15 amino acids long. Trimming shortened V by 4 bases and J by 0 bases, and 12 bases separated the two germline ends. CDR3 loop: CASSTRQTMNTEAFF. The CDR3 bases are TGTGCCAGTAGTACCCGACAGACGATGAACACTGAAGCTTTCTTT. The complete variable domain, with remaining parts taken from reference TRBV19 and TRBJ1-1, reads DGGITQSPKYLFRKEGQNVTLSCEQNLNHDAMYWYRQDPGQGLRLIYYSQIVNDFQKGDIAEGYSVSREKKESFPLTVTSAQKNPTAFYLCASSTRQTMNTEAFFGQGTRLTVV.

CDR3 bases: TGCGCCAGCAGCTTGGGGCAGGGGGGTAGCACTGAAGCTTTCTTT. This sequence encodes CASSLGQGGSTEAFF. V gene TRBV5-1 combines with J gene TRBJ1-1; 7 positions agree with TRBD1. This CDR3 has 15 residues. Looked up from germline, CDR1 is SGHRS and CDR2 is YFSETQ. After removal of 0 bases from V and 4 bases from J, the junction contained 6 bases not matched to a gene.

The chain uses TRBV5-5 and TRBJ2-3; perhaps TRBD2 as D (5 bases). Germline V gene lookup returns CDR1 SGHKS and CDR2 YYEKEE (reference sequence). The length of the CDR3 is 13 residues. Trimming left V 4 bases short and J 4 bases short, with 10 bases between. The CDR3 DNA sequence: TGTGCCAGCAGCGTTCGCGGGTCAGATACGCAGTATTTT. Protein sequence: CASSVRGSDTQYF.

This clone came up a few times. The DNA of the CDR3 is TGCGCCAGCAGCCACCCCGGGGGCCCAGCTCTGGGGGCCAACGTCCTGACTTTC. Protein sequence: CASSHPGGPALGANVLTF. This chain links TRBV4-1 with TRBJ2-6; TRBD1 or TRBD2 may be the D gene (6 bases each). This CDR3 has 18 amino acids. V was clipped by 3 bases and J by 4 bases, with 19 bases between them. Germline lookup yields CDR1 MGHRA and CDR2 YSYEKL.

This chain joins TRBV28 and TRBJ1-1, with 7 bases fitting TRBD1. The germline V gene encodes CDR1 MDHEN and CDR2 SYDVKM. The CDR3 covers 15 residues. V shed 3 bases and J 8 bases; nucleotides not matched to a gene: 12. The CDR3 here is CASSFSGTAVSEAFF. CDR3 in DNA: TGTGCCAGCAGTTTCTCTGGGACAGCGGTGTCGGAAGCTTTCTTT.

This clone was counted only a few times. The chain links TRBV10-3 to TRBJ1-3; 8 bases align to TRBD1. CDR1 is ENHRY, CDR2 SYGVKD, per germline. The ends lost 3 bases at V and 6 bases at J; junction bases unmatched: 10. The CDR3 contains 16 residues. The CDR3 is CAISEQNQGALNTIYF. The CDR3 nucleotides are TGTGCCATCAGTGAACAAAATCAGGGGGCACTAAACACCATATATTTT.

V is TRBV7-2 and J is TRBJ2-3; tentative D call: TRBD2 (6 bases). Looked up from germline, CDR1 is SGHTA and CDR2 is FQGNSA. CDR3 length: 16 residues. V was clipped by 1 base and J by 0 bases, with 11 bases between them. In DNA, the CDR3 is TGTGCCAGCAGCTTAGAACGGGGGACTAGCACAGATACGCAGTATTTT. It is translated as CASSLERGTSTDTQYF.

The V gene is TRBV7-2, the J gene TRBJ2-7; D unclear. CDR1 and CDR2 (germline): SGHTA, FQGNSA. V gave up 1 base and J gave up 4 bases, with 11 bases separating them. CDR3 length equals 14 residues. The CDR3 here is CASSLDSGVYEQYF. Written as DNA, the CDR3 is TGTGCCAGCAGCTTAGATTCAGGAGTTTACGAGCAGTACTTC.

The chain carries TRBV6-1 and TRBJ2-1; no definite D call. Trimming took 7 bases from V and 8 from J, leaving 12 bases between them. The germline V gene encodes CDR1 MNHNS and CDR2 SASEGT. The CDR3 runs 12 residues. The chain's CDR3 is CASIPDVDEQFF. CDR3 nucleotide sequence: TGTGCCAGCATACCAGACGTCGATGAGCAGTTCTTC.

V and J are TRBV7-2 and TRBJ2-7; D is unclear. Between the trimmed V and J ends, which lost 5 bases and 3 bases, there was a span of 14 bases. CDR1 and CDR2 (germline): SGHTA, FQGNSA. The CDR3 totals 14 residues. This CDR3 is CASSATSTNYEQYF. CDR3 DNA sequence: TGTGCCAGCAGCGCAACCTCAACTAACTACGAGCAGTACTTC. The entire variable domain, with the rest obtained from reference TRBV7-2 and TRBJ2-7, is as follows: GAGVSQSPSNKVTEKGKDVELRCDPISGHTALYWYRQSLGQGLEFLIYFQGNSAPDKSGLPSDRFSAERTGGSVSTLTIQRTQQEDSAVYLCASSATSTNYEQYFGPGTRLTVT.

This chain joins TRBV6-1 and TRBJ1-2, with D possibly matching TRBD1 (6 bases). V shed 3 bases and J shed 5 bases, with 22 bases lying between them. The CDR3 loop spans 17 amino acids. In germline, CDR1 is MNHNS, CDR2 SASEGT. The CDR3 nucleotides are TGTGCCAGCAGTGAGGCGCCCCTTACAGGGACTCGTTATGGCTACACCTTC. It specifies CASSEAPLTGTRYGYTF.

The chain recombines TRBV7-9 with TRBJ1-4; 8 nucleotides agree with TRBD1. Looked up from germline, CDR1 is SEHNR and CDR2 is FQNEAQ (reference sequence). After removal of 5 bases from V and 7 bases from J, the junction contained 6 bases not matched to a gene. This CDR3 comprises 14 residues. The CDR3 reads CASSNRGFPEKLFF. Here the CDR3 DNA reads TGTGCCAGCAGCAACAGGGGGTTCCCTGAAAAACTGTTTTTT. The variable domain in full, completed from reference TRBV7-9 and TRBJ1-4, reads DTGVSQNPRHKITKRGQNVTFRCDPISEHNRLYWYRQTLGQGPEFLTYFQNEAQLEKSRLLSDRFSAERPKGSFSTLEIQRTEQGDSAMYLCASSNRGFPEKLFFGSGTQLSVL.

The rearrangement links TRBV11-3 to TRBJ2-3; 7 nucleotides agree with TRBD1. The CDR3 extends over 14 amino acids. The germline V gene encodes CDR1 SGHNT and CDR2 YENEEA. J was trimmed by 2 bases and V by 8 bases; bases with no gene match: 7. The CDR3 is CASSSGGNTDTQYF. The CDR3 coding sequence is TGTGCCAGCTCTTCAGGGGGTAACACAGATACGCAGTATTTT. The variable domain in full, with the rest retrieved from reference TRBV11-3 and TRBJ2-3, is EAGVVQSPRYKIIEKKQPVAFWCNPISGHNTLYWYLQNLGQGPELLIRYENEEAVDDSQLPKDRFSAERLKGVDSTLKIQPAELGDSAVYLCASSSGGNTDTQYFGPGTRLTVL.

This sequence joins TRBV7-9 and TRBJ2-7, with TRBD1 identical over 11 bases. Germline assignment: CDR1 SEHNR and CDR2 FQNEAQ (reference sequence). J was trimmed by 6 bases and V by 2 bases; bases with no gene match: 6. The CDR3 extends over 15 amino acids. The CDR3 here is CASSLLSGTGGEQYF. The CDR3 nucleotides are TGTGCCAGCAGCTTATTATCCGGGACAGGGGGCGAGCAGTACTTC.

Comment on this clone: This sample also contains other DNA sequences that code for the same CDR3. The chain uses TRBV6-6 and TRBJ2-2; TRBD1 matches at 7 bases. This CDR3 spans 15 amino acids. The trim removed 6 bases at V and 3 bases at J, leaving 7 bases unmatched. Germline V gives CDR1 MNHNY, CDR2 SVGAGI (reference sequence). The CDR3 nucleotides read TGTGCCAGCAGACCTCCGGGACAGCACACCGGGGAGCTGTTTTTT. Translated: CASRPPGQHTGELFF.

This chain uses TRBV4-2 with TRBJ2-5, with 7 bases identical to TRBD1. The DNA end is a closer match to TRBJ2-7, so the J assignment may be wrong. This CDR3 contains 15 residues. Germline V gene sequence: CDR1 LGHNA, CDR2 YNFKEQ. The CDR3 region is CASSPQGQLLNEQYF. The CDR3 DNA is TGTGCCAGCAGCCCTCAGGGACAGCTCCTAAACGAGCAGTACTTC.

The rearrangement uses TRBV30 and TRBJ1-1, with D tentatively TRBD1 (5 bases). Germline values: CDR1 GTSNPN, CDR2 SVGIG (reference sequence). The CDR3 has 14 amino acids. The V gene lost 6 bases and the J gene lost 10 bases, with 24 bases spanning the gap. For the CDR3, the DNA is TGTGCCTGCCAGGAGGGTTGGGGCCCTAGTGGAGCTTTCTTT. It codes for CACQEGWGPSGAFF.

The CDR3 reads CASLRGGSYEQYF. In DNA form, the CDR3 reads TGTGCCAGCCTTCGCGGAGGCTCCTACGAGCAGTACTTC. V and J are TRBV2 and TRBJ2-7, with a tentative D call TRBD2 (5 bases). Trimming cost V 8 bases and J 0 bases, with 11 bases left between them. The germline V gene has CDR1 SNHLY and CDR2 FYNNEI. The CDR3 is made up of 13 amino acids.

The chain uses TRBV6-5 and TRBJ2-7, with 8 bases aligning to TRBD1. The CDR3 is 12 residues long. Trimming cost V 8 bases and J 6 bases; bases outside gene matches: 6. CDR1 MNHEY and CDR2 SVGAGI come from the germline V gene. The CDR3 bases are TGTGCCAGCTCACGTCAGGGGGCCGAGCAGTACTTC. Translation gives CASSRQGAEQYF.

V usage is TRBV29-1 and J usage is TRBJ2-1; D perhaps matches TRBD2 (6 bases). This CDR3 is 14 amino acids long. CDR1 is SQVTM, CDR2 ANQGSEA, per germline. Trimming removed 4 bases from V and 4 bases from J, with 14 bases in between. CDR3 sequence reads: CSVGAGNNYNEQFF. CDR3 nucleotide sequence: TGCAGCGTTGGGGCGGGGAACAATTACAATGAGCAGTTCTTC.

This chain joins TRBV2 and TRBJ1-4, with unresolved D. CDR1 is SNHLY, CDR2 FYNNEI, per germline. The V end was cut by 0 bases, the J end by 4 bases, with 9 bases between. CDR3 length equals 15 residues. The CDR3 here is CASSEAGGFNEKLFF. CDR3 in DNA: TGTGCCAGCAGTGAAGCTGGAGGGTTTAATGAAAAACTGTTTTTT.

This rearrangement joins TRBV19 to TRBJ1-1; no reliable D call. CDR1 and CDR2 (germline): LNHDA, SQIVND (reference sequence). Between the trimmed V and J ends, which lost 8 bases and 5 bases, there was a span of 15 bases. The CDR3 consists of 13 residues. DNA for the CDR3: TGTGCCAGTTCGACGGTAACGGGAACTGAAGCTTTCTTT. It yields the protein CASSTVTGTEAFF.

The CDR3 sequence: CASSPRTGGGYTF. In DNA, the CDR3 is TGTGCCAGCAGCCCCCGGACAGGGGGTGGCTACACCTTC. The chain couples TRBV5-6 to TRBJ1-2; 10 bases line up with TRBD1. V shed 4 bases, J shed 7 bases, and the junction held 4 bases outside the gene matches. The CDR3 extends over 13 amino acids. The V gene's germline CDR1 is SGHDT and CDR2 YYEEEE.

The chain has TRBV5-4 and TRBJ1-5; no reliable D call. This CDR3 contains 15 residues. The germline V gene has CDR1 SGHNT and CDR2 YYREEE (reference sequence). V was shortened by 4 bases and J by 2 bases, with 13 bases between the two germline ends. CDR3 protein: CASSHHADGNQPQHF. The CDR3 coding sequence is TGTGCCAGCAGCCATCACGCTGACGGCAATCAGCCCCAGCATTTT.

This clone was seen repeatedly, ten times or more. The chain couples TRBV4-3 to TRBJ1-3; D might be TRBD1 (6 bases). The length of the CDR3 is 16 residues. In germline, CDR1 is LGHNA, CDR2 YSLEER. V was clipped by 4 bases and J by 1 base, with 14 bases between them. CDR3 residues: CASSPSGVFSGNTIYF. The CDR3 nucleotides are TGCGCCAGCAGCCCGTCAGGGGTTTTTTCTGGAAACACCATATATTTT.

This clone has a single count. The chain employs TRBV28 and TRBJ2-1; TRBD1 or TRBD2 may be the D gene (6 bases each). The length of the CDR3 is 12 residues. V shed 5 bases and J shed 10 bases, with 12 bases lying between them. CDR1 is MDHEN, CDR2 SYDVKM, per germline. CDR3 sequence: CASSTGAIEQFF. Here the CDR3 DNA reads TGTGCCAGCAGTACGGGGGCCATCGAGCAGTTCTTC.

The V gene is TRBV29-1, the J gene TRBJ2-7, with 8 bases identical to TRBD2. Germline assignment: CDR1 SQVTM and CDR2 ANQGSEA. Germline trimming cut 5 bases from V and 2 bases from J; bases unmatched to any gene: 11. The CDR3 is made up of 15 amino acids. Here the CDR3 reads CSVQTGTSQTYEQYF. Here the CDR3 DNA reads TGCAGCGTTCAGACGGGGACTAGTCAAACCTACGAGCAGTACTTC.

In this sample, this clone turned up a few times. The rearrangement joins TRBV30 to TRBJ2-6, with D perhaps matching TRBD1 (5 bases). The CDR3 is 13 residues long. Germline CDR1 GTSNPN, CDR2 SVGIG (reference sequence). Trimming removed 8 bases from V and 2 bases from J, with 10 bases in between. CDR3 sequence: CAGRGAGANVLTF. CDR3 nucleotides: TGTGCCGGAAGGGGTGCTGGGGCCAACGTCCTGACTTTC.

Of note for this clone: Just one base apart from a much larger clone, this may be a read error. The chain couples TRBV30 to TRBJ2-3, with TRBD2 matching over 7 bases. The germline V gene encodes CDR1 GTSNPN and CDR2 SVGIG (reference sequence). The CDR3 has 14 residues. Trimming cost V 5 bases and J 2 bases; bases outside gene matches: 7. CDR3 loop: CAWAKGLHTDTQYF. In nucleotides, the CDR3 is TGTGCCTGGGCGAAGGGACTACACACAGATACGCAGTATTTT.

V usage is TRBV7-9 and J usage is TRBJ2-2; D ambiguous. V shed 5 bases and J shed 5 bases, with 12 bases lying between them. Germline V gene data show CDR1 as SEHNR and CDR2 as FQNEAQ (reference sequence). This CDR3 has 14 residues. DNA of the CDR3: TGTGCCAGCAGCCCTAGAGTCGCTACCGGGGAGCTGTTTTTT. This encodes CASSPRVATGELFF.